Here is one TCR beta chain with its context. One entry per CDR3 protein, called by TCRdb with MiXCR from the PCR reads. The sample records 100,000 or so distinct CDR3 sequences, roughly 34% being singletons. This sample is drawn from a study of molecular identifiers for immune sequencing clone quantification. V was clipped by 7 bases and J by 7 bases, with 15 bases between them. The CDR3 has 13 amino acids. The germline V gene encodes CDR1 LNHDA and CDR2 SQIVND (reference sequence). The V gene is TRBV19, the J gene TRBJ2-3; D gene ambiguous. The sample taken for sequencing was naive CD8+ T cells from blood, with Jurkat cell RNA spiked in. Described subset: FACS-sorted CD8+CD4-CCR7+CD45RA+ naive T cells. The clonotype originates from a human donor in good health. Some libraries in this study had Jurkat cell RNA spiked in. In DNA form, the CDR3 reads TGTGCCAGTATCGGAGCCCCCTCTTATACGCAGTATTTT. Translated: CASIGAPSYTQYF.